These 3 T cell receptor beta chains originate from one sample sequenced in a study of T cells in localized non-small cell lung cancer. Profiling relied on immunoSEQ multiplex PCR, and the TCRdb table lists in-frame clones only, not all of them. The sample yields approximately 70,000 clones, about four fifths seen once. This material consisted of PBMCs, taken before any cancer treatment. All receptors derive from a man between 40 and 75 years old with stage II lung adenocarcinoma.

The rearrangement joins TRBV4-1 to TRBJ2-1; no reliable D call. The CDR3 is made up of 13 amino acids. The germline gives CDR1 MGHRA, CDR2 YSYEKL. V lost 2 bases to trimming and J lost 8 bases, with 10 bases between them. CDR3 DNA sequence: TGCGCCAGCAGCCAAAAGGAAGGTGATGAGCAGTTCTTC. It encodes CASSQKEGDEQFF.

The V gene is TRBV10-3, the J gene TRBJ2-7; 13 positions match TRBD2. The CDR3 runs to 13 residues. Germline trimming cut 10 bases from V and 2 bases from J; bases unmatched to any gene: 2. Germline CDR1 ENHRY, CDR2 SYGVKD. CDR3 nucleotide sequence: TGTGCCACGGGACTAGCGGGAACCTACGAGCAGTACTTC. Amino acids: CATGLAGTYEQYF.

This sequence joins TRBV11-2 and TRBJ2-3; tentatively, D is TRBD2 (5 bases). The germline V and J ends were trimmed by 0 bases and 7 bases, with 14 bases remaining between them. Germline lookup yields CDR1 SGHAT and CDR2 FQNNGV. The CDR3 has 15 amino acids. The CDR3 region is CASSLEGGGSNTQYF. The DNA of the CDR3 is TGTGCCAGCAGCTTAGAAGGAGGTGGAAGTAATACGCAGTATTTT.